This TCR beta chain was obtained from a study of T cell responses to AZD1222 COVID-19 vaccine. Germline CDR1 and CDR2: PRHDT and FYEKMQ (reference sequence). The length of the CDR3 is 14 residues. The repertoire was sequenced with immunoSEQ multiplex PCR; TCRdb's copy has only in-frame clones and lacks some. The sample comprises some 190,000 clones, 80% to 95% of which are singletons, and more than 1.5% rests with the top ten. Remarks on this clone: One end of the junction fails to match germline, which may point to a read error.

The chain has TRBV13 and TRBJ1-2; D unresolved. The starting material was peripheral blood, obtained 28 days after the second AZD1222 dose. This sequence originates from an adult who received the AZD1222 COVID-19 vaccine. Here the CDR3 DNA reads TGTGCCAGCAGCCTAGGAACAGAGACCTGGGGCTACACCTTC. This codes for CASSLGTETWGYTF.